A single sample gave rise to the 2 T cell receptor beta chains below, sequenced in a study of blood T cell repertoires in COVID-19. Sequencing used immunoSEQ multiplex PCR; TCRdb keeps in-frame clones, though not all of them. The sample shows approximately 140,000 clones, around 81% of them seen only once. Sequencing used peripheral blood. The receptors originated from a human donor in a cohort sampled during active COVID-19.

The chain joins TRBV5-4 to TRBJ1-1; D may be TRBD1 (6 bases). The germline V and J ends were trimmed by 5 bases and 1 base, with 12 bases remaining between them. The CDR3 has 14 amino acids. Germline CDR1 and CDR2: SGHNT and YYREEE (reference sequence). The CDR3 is CASRPTGSNTEAFF. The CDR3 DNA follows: TGTGCCAGCAGACCCACAGGGTCGAACACTGAAGCTTTCTTT.

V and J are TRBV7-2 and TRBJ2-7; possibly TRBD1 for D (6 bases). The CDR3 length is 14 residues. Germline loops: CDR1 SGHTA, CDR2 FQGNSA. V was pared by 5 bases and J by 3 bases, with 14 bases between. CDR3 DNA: TGTGCCAGCAGCCCCCAGACAGGAGACTACGAGCAGTACTTC. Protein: CASSPQTGDYEQYF.